This T cell receptor beta chain originates from a study of blood T cell repertoires in COVID-19. Study summary: Samples taken during acute and convalescent COVID-19 were collected in the United States, Italy and Spain. T cells, B-cell-depleted T cells, or PBMCs supplied cDNA or gDNA.

Per germline, CDR1 WSHSY and CDR2 SAAADI. The CDR3 is 14 amino acids. V was pared by 7 bases and J by 6 bases, with 12 bases of the junction left unmatched. Sequencing was performed with immunoSEQ multiplex PCR; in TCRdb, only in-frame clones are kept and a portion is missing. This table has around 200,000 clones, 70% to 90% appearing once. Sequencing input: peripheral blood. The sequence derives from a woman over 75 with acute or convalescent COVID-19. The chain links TRBV10-2 to TRBJ2-7; 7 nucleotides agree with TRBD2. CDR3 in amino acids: CASIREGFGVEQYF. The CDR3 DNA reads as TGCGCCAGCATAAGGGAGGGTTTTGGTGTCGAGCAGTACTTC.